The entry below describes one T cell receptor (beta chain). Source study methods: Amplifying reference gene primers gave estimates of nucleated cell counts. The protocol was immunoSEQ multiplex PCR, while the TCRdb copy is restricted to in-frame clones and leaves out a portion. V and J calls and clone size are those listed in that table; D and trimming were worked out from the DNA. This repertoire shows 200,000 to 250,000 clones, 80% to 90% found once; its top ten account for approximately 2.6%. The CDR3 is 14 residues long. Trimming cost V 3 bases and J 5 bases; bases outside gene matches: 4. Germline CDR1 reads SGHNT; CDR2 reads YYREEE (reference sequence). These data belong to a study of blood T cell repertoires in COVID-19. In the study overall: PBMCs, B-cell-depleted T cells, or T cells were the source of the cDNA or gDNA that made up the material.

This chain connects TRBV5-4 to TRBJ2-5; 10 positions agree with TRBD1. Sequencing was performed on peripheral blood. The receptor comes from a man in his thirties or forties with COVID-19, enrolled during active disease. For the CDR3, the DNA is TGTGCCAGCAGCTCGGGACAGGGGAGGGAGACCCAGTACTTC. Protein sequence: CASSSGQGRETQYF.